The rows below give T cell receptor beta chains drawn from one sample of a study of Graves' ophthalmopathy and Graves' hyperthyroidism. TCRdb analysed the multiplex PCR reads with MiXCR anew, one entry per CDR3 protein. The sample consists of about 48,000 distinct CDR3 sequences, over 45% of them appearing once. Sequencing was done on a sample of peripheral blood. These receptors all come from an adult man with Graves' ophthalmopathy. CDR3s include the opening cysteine and the closing phenylalanine or tryptophan. The D gene is left open where the match is weak. Some rows have no size entry. The others give once, few or many, or a class for an expanded clone.

>NA|many|TRBV6-5|TRBJ1-6
TGTGCCAGCAGAAAACCGGGACCGCTATTGTCACCCCTCCACTTT
CASRKPGPLLSPLHF
>NA|medium-sized|TRBV29-1|TRBJ2-7
TGCAGCGTTGAAATGGGGGCTTCCTACGAGCAGTACTTC
CSVEMGASYEQYF
>NA|many|TRBV2|TRBJ2-2
TGTGCCAGCAGCCCGGGAGTAGGGACCGGGGAGCTGTTTTTT
CASSPGVGTGELFF
>NA|many|TRBV7-9|TRBJ2-2
TGTGCCAGCAGCTTTAGCACCGGGGAGCTGTTTTTT
CASSFSTGELFF
>NA|medium-sized|TRBV10-3|TRBJ2-3
TGTGCCATCAGTGTTCAGGGTAACACAGATACGCAGTATTTT
CAISVQGNTDTQYF
>TRBD2|NA|TRBV2|TRBJ2-7
TGTGCCAGCAGTGCTCCGGAGGGGACTAGCCGCTCTTACGAGCAGTACTTC
CASSAPEGTSRSYEQYF
>TRBD2|NA|TRBV20-1|TRBJ2-7
TGCAGTGCTAGAGATCGGACTAGCGGAGGCTCCTACGAGCAGTACTTC
CSARDRTSGGSYEQYF
>NA|NA|TRBV20-1|TRBJ1-4
TGCAGTGCTAGGGAGCAACTGGTGGGGGAAAAACTGTTTTTT
CSAREQLVGEKLFF
>TRBD1|NA|TRBV2|TRBJ2-7
TGTGCCAGCGCCCGGGACAGGGATGAGGAGCAGTACTTC
CASARDRDEEQYF
>TRBD2|NA|TRBV24-1|TRBJ2-5
TGTGCCACCAGCCCGGGGCTAGCGGGAAATCAAGAGACCCAGTACTTC
CATSPGLAGNQETQYF
>TRBD2|many|TRBV12-3/TRBV12-4|TRBJ2-5
TGTGCCAGCAGTGACCCCGGGACTAGCGGGGAAGAGACCCAGTACTTC
CASSDPGTSGEETQYF
>NA|NA|TRBV20-1|TRBJ2-3
TGCAGTGCTAGAGATTTCAGCGGAGATACGCAGTATTTT
CSARDFSGDTQYF
>NA|NA|TRBV20-1|TRBJ2-1
TGCAGTGCCAGAGACAATGAGCAGTTCTTC
CSARDNEQFF
>NA|NA|TRBV6-4|TRBJ2-1
TGTGCCAGCAGTGACTCCCCGGGGTCCAGCAATGAGCAGTTCTTC
CASSDSPGSSNEQFF
>TRBD2|NA|TRBV7-2|TRBJ2-7
TGTGCCAGCAGCTCAGGACTAGCGGGAGCCAACGAGCAGTACTTC
CASSSGLAGANEQYF
>NA|many|TRBV12-3/TRBV12-4|TRBJ1-1
TGTGCCAGCAGTTTTAACCTTATAACTGAAGCTTTCTTT
CASSFNLITEAFF
>NA|NA|TRBV19|TRBJ1-2
TGTGCCAGTAGACAGCCGGGCAGTTTTCGCCCTTTTGACCATGGCTACACCTTC
CASRQPGSFRPFDHGYTF
>NA|NA|TRBV7-3|TRBJ2-2
TGTGCCAGCAGCCCTAACTCGGGACAGTGGGGCACCGGGGGGCTGTCTTTT
CASSPNSGQWGTGGLSF